Following are 32 T cell receptor beta chains from one sample sequenced in a study of beta chain features in type 1 diabetes. No antigens are known for them. Since all of the isolated RNA was reverse transcribed, expressed TCRB transcripts were what got sequenced. Data came from immunoSEQ multiplex PCR; TCRdb stores just in-frame clones and leaves some out. The repertoire has roughly 730,000 clones, about an eighth of them found once; the top ten carry approximately 0.02%. Findings of the study overall: Across all four CD4+ subsets, people with type 1 diabetes showed modestly shorter TCRB CDR3s.

The sequenced sample consisted of naive CD4+ T cells from blood. The receptors derive from a man younger than 35 with type 1 diabetes.

J is TRBJ2-3 and V is TRBV30; TRBD2 matches 11 bases. Germline lookup yields CDR1 GTSNPN and CDR2 SVGIG (reference sequence). J lost 2 bases, V lost 7 bases, and 5 bases had no gene match. The CDR3 is made up of 14 amino acids. CDR3 DNA: TGTGCCTCCTCGACTAGCGGGGTCACAGATACGCAGTATTTT. This encodes CASSTSGVTDTQYF.

This clone was counted between two and nine times. CDR3 sequence reads: CASSLFHANTGELFF. The CDR3 nucleotides read TGTGCCAGCAGCTTGTTTCACGCGAACACCGGGGAGCTGTTTTTT. The chain has TRBV5-4 and TRBJ2-2; D call uncertain. The CDR3 contains 15 residues. With 1 base removed from V and 0 bases from J, the gap between germline ends came to 7 bases. The germline gives CDR1 SGHNT, CDR2 YYREEE (reference sequence).

In this sample, this clone turned up a few times. This chain connects TRBV7-2 to TRBJ2-7, with a possible D match to TRBD2 (6 bases). V was trimmed by 5 bases and J by 7 bases, leaving 15 bases between them. The CDR3 covers 13 residues. The germline V gene has CDR1 SGHTA and CDR2 FQGNSA. The CDR3 DNA reads TGTGCCAGCAGCGCCTCGGGAGATAGGGAGCAGTACTTC. It yields the protein CASSASGDREQYF.

This chain joins TRBV9 and TRBJ2-3; a possible D gene is TRBD1 (7 bases). There are 14 residues in the CDR3. Trimming cost V 4 bases and J 4 bases, with 13 bases left between them. In germline, CDR1 is SGDLS, CDR2 YYNGEE. The CDR3 DNA is TGTGCCAGCAGCCCCAGGGGGGCGGCAGATACGCAGTATTTT. Translated: CASSPRGAADTQYF.

With regard to this clone: This same CDR3 is encoded by further DNA sequences in the sample. This sequence joins TRBV27 and TRBJ1-1; no clear D. This CDR3 comprises 13 residues. V was clipped by 5 bases and J by 0 bases, with 7 bases between them. Germline values: CDR1 MNHEY, CDR2 SMNVEV (reference sequence). The CDR3 region has the DNA TGTGCCAGCAGTCTCCGCCTGAACACTGAAGCTTTCTTT. It specifies CASSLRLNTEAFF.

The J gene is TRBJ1-1, the V gene TRBV6-1; 10 bases fit TRBD1. Germline V gene data show CDR1 as MNHNS and CDR2 as SASEGT. The length of the CDR3 is 14 residues. J was trimmed by 5 bases and V by 4 bases; bases with no gene match: 4. The CDR3 loop reads CASSGTGGRTEAFF. The CDR3 DNA reads TGTGCCAGCAGTGGGACAGGGGGGCGTACTGAAGCTTTCTTT.

The sample holds a few counts of this clone. This sequence joins TRBV4-1 and TRBJ1-6, with TRBD1 as a possible D gene (6 bases). Trimming cost V 0 bases and J 9 bases, with 15 bases left between them. Germline V gene lookup returns CDR1 MGHRA and CDR2 YSYEKL. This CDR3 is built from 16 residues. CDR3 sequence (DNA): TGCGCCAGCAGCCAAGATGGCAGGGGTATAATTTCACCCCTCCACTTT. Translation: CASSQDGRGIISPLHF.

This clone turned up a few times. The CDR3 is CASSLETDYGYTF. DNA of the CDR3: TGCGCCAGCAGCTTGGAGACGGACTATGGCTACACCTTC. The V call is TRBV5-1, the J call TRBJ1-2; D not resolved. Per the germline V gene, CDR1 is SGHRS and CDR2 is YFSETQ. Deletions cut 0 bases from V and 3 bases from J, with 6 bases between. This CDR3 contains 13 residues. The entire variable domain, with the rest obtained from reference TRBV5-1 and TRBJ1-2, is as follows: KAGVTQTPRYLIKTRGQQVTLSCSPISGHRSVSWYQQTPGQGLQFLFEYFSETQRNKGNFPGRFSGRQFSNSRSEMNVSTLELGDSALYLCASSLETDYGYTFGSGTRLTVV.

This chain uses TRBV30 with TRBJ1-2; no clear D gene. Trimming took 8 bases from V and 6 from J, leaving 13 bases between them. This CDR3 contains 11 residues. Looked up from germline, CDR1 is GTSNPN and CDR2 is SVGIG (reference sequence). The CDR3 bases are TGTGCCCACGGGGAGGCCGATGGCTACACCTTC. This encodes CAHGEADGYTF.

This clone was counted only a few times. The chain employs TRBV9 and TRBJ2-3; 8 bases map to TRBD1. The length of the CDR3 is 15 residues. Germline trimming cut 4 bases from V and 1 base from J; bases unmatched to any gene: 5. Germline lookup yields CDR1 SGDLS and CDR2 YYNGEE. CDR3 amino acids: CASSRNRGGTDTQYF. For the CDR3, the DNA is TGTGCCAGCAGCCGTAACAGGGGGGGCACAGATACGCAGTATTTT.

This clone was detected a few times. This chain uses TRBV5-1 with TRBJ2-3; the match to TRBD2 covers 11 bases. Germline loops: CDR1 SGHRS, CDR2 YFSETQ. This CDR3 spans 17 amino acids. The trim removed 6 bases at V and 1 base at J, leaving 10 bases unmatched. CDR3 coding DNA: TGCGCCAGCACCCGTAATAGCGGGGGGGCAGGCACAGATACGCAGTATTTT. Amino acid sequence: CASTRNSGGAGTDTQYF.

The chain is built from TRBV7-6 and TRBJ2-1; D is unclear. Trimming removed 3 bases at V and 0 bases at J, with 9 bases between. From germline, CDR1 is SGHVS and CDR2 FNYEAQ. The CDR3 sequence is 15 residues long. CDR3 DNA sequence: TGTGCCAGCAGCTTTACACCAAGCTCCTACAATGAGCAGTTCTTC. This codes for CASSFTPSSYNEQFF.

CDR3 amino acids: CASSLGRGLVSYEQYF. In nucleotides, the CDR3 is TGTGCCAGCAGCTTAGGGAGGGGTCTGGTCTCCTACGAGCAGTACTTC. The V gene is TRBV11-2, the J gene TRBJ2-7; possibly TRBD2 for D (6 bases). The CDR3 sequence is 16 residues long. Looked up from germline, CDR1 is SGHAT and CDR2 is FQNNGV. The V end was cut by 1 base, the J end by 0 bases, with 13 bases between.

The rearrangement joins TRBV11-2 to TRBJ2-3, with 7 bases lining up with TRBD1. In germline, CDR1 is SGHAT, CDR2 FQNNGV. With 5 bases clipped from V and 0 bases from J, the junction kept 8 bases outside the gene matches. The CDR3 spans 16 residues. In DNA form, the CDR3 reads TGTGCCAGCAGCAATCAGGGGGTAAGAAGCACAGATACGCAGTATTTT. This encodes CASSNQGVRSTDTQYF.

J is TRBJ1-2 and V is TRBV5-4, with TRBD1 identical over 7 bases. Germline V gene sequence: CDR1 SGHNT, CDR2 YYREEE (reference sequence). This CDR3 region has 14 residues. The ends lost 4 bases at V and 4 bases at J; junction bases unmatched: 7. The DNA for the CDR3 is TGTGCCAGCAGCCCCGACAGGGTGGTCTATGGCTACACCTTC. Protein sequence: CASSPDRVVYGYTF.

This clone appeared a few times. This sequence joins TRBV7-2 and TRBJ2-3; the match to TRBD2 covers 9 bases. This CDR3 has 15 amino acids. The germline CDR1 and CDR2 sequences are SGHTA and FQGNSA. Germline trimming cut 1 base from V and 5 bases from J; bases unmatched to any gene: 4. CDR3 sequence: CASSLGAGGRDTQYF. For the CDR3, the DNA is TGTGCCAGCAGCTTAGGAGCGGGGGGCCGAGATACGCAGTATTTT.

V usage is TRBV7-2 and J usage is TRBJ1-2; TRBD1 matches 7 bases. The germline CDR1 and CDR2 sequences are SGHTA and FQGNSA. The CDR3 has 15 amino acids. V was pared by 2 bases and J by 5 bases, with 8 bases of the junction left unmatched. The chain's CDR3 is CASSLFTGTEYGYTF. The CDR3 bases are TGTGCCAGCAGCTTATTTACCGGGACAGAGTATGGCTACACCTTC.

This clone has more than one count but fewer than ten. The V gene is TRBV5-1, the J gene TRBJ2-1; 9 nucleotides line up with TRBD1. The CDR3 has 15 amino acids. CDR1 SGHRS and CDR2 YFSETQ come from the germline V gene. The V and J ends lost 2 bases and 5 bases, in that order; junction bases with no gene match: 5. CDR3: CASSLQGAMDNEQFF. The DNA of the CDR3 is TGCGCCAGCAGCTTACAGGGGGCAATGGACAATGAGCAGTTCTTC.

The gene calls are TRBV13 and TRBJ2-7; TRBD2 matches at 10 bases. Trimming removed 5 bases from V and 3 bases from J; junction bases left unmatched: 7. The CDR3 consists of 15 residues. Germline V gives CDR1 PRHDT, CDR2 FYEKMQ (reference sequence). The CDR3 DNA is TGTGCCAGCAGCGCAACTAGCGGGGTGAGCTACGAGCAGTACTTC. This gives the protein CASSATSGVSYEQYF. Supplemented by reference TRBV13 and TRBJ2-7, the full variable domain reads AAGVIQSPRHLIKEKRETATLKCYPIPRHDTVYWYQQGPGQDPQFLISFYEKMQSDKGSIPDRFSAQQFSDYHSELNMSSLELGDSALYFCASSATSGVSYEQYFGPGTRLTVT.

Worth noting for this clone: The same CDR3 also results from other DNA sequences found in this sample. This sequence joins TRBV30 and TRBJ2-3; D is ambiguous. Per the germline V gene, CDR1 is GTSNPN and CDR2 is SVGIG (reference sequence). Trimming took off 0 bases at V and 2 bases at J, with 3 bases between the two ends. This CDR3 region has 12 residues. The CDR3 protein is CAWSVNTDTQYF. The CDR3 DNA reads as TGTGCCTGGAGTGTAAACACAGATACGCAGTATTTT.

In its sample, this clone was seen once. V gene TRBV2 combines with J gene TRBJ2-7, with TRBD2 as a possible D gene (6 bases). Germline V gene sequence: CDR1 SNHLY, CDR2 FYNNEI. V shed 4 bases and J shed 4 bases, with 17 bases lying between them. The CDR3 totals 15 residues. CDR3 protein: CASSAPRRGSYEQYF. In nucleotides, the CDR3 is TGTGCCAGCAGTGCCCCCCGGCGGGGTTCGTACGAGCAGTACTTC.

A few counts support this clone. Within the sample, other DNA sequences also encode this same CDR3. The rearrangement links TRBV30 to TRBJ2-7; unclear D gene. Trimming removed 1 base at V and 2 bases at J, with 3 bases between. Germline V gene sequence: CDR1 GTSNPN, CDR2 SVGIG (reference sequence). This CDR3 contains 11 residues. The CDR3 reads CAWSGTYEQYF. The CDR3, as DNA: TGTGCCTGGAGTGGGACCTACGAGCAGTACTTC.

In its sample, this clone was seen a few times. The J gene is TRBJ1-1, the V gene TRBV15; D remains ambiguous. The CDR3 is 15 residues long. Germline V gene lookup returns CDR1 LNHNV and CDR2 YYDKDF (reference sequence). V was clipped by 0 bases and J by 1 base, with 9 bases between them. Here the CDR3 reads CATSRDVSGNTEAFF. CDR3 DNA: TGTGCCACCAGCAGAGATGTCTCCGGGAACACTGAAGCTTTCTTT.

This clone was observed a few times. V gene TRBV7-2 combines with J gene TRBJ1-5, with 9 bases identical to TRBD1. The length of the CDR3 is 14 residues. Losses at the gene ends were 5 bases for V and 5 bases for J; bases not matched to a gene: 4. Germline CDR1 reads SGHTA; CDR2 reads FQGNSA. Here the CDR3 DNA reads TGTGCCAGCAGCCCTGGGACAGGGTATCAGCCCCAGCATTTT. This translates into CASSPGTGYQPQHF.

The chain couples TRBV10-3 to TRBJ1-2, with 8 bases that match TRBD1. Germline V CDR1 and CDR2: ENHRY, SYGVKD. The CDR3 has 14 amino acids. Unmatched junction bases numbered 6, after V lost 6 bases and J lost 3 bases. This CDR3 is CAISTGQGDYGYTF. The CDR3 DNA reads as TGTGCCATCAGCACAGGACAGGGAGACTATGGCTACACCTTC.

This sequence joins TRBV29-1 and TRBJ2-6; no definite D call. V was trimmed by 7 bases and J by 0 bases, leaving 7 bases between them. This CDR3 has 13 amino acids. Germline V gene sequence: CDR1 SQVTM, CDR2 ANQGSEA. The CDR3 sequence: CSGRISGANVLTF. The CDR3 DNA reads TGCAGCGGAAGGATCTCTGGGGCCAACGTCCTGACTTTC.

The chain has TRBV5-4 and TRBJ1-2; D gene uncertain. V was cut by 1 base and J by 4 bases, with 11 bases left in between. The CDR3 is 14 residues long. Per germline, CDR1 SGHNT and CDR2 YYREEE (reference sequence). The CDR3 is CASSLNVEGYGYTF. The CDR3 DNA reads TGTGCCAGCAGCTTGAACGTTGAGGGCTATGGCTACACCTTC.

This clone was counted a few times. The chain employs TRBV19 and TRBJ2-1; TRBD2 is a possible D gene (5 bases). The CDR3 is 12 residues long. CDR1 is LNHDA, CDR2 SQIVND, per germline (reference sequence). Trimming took 10 bases from V and 8 from J, leaving 15 bases between them. The CDR3 DNA is TGTGCCATACGAACGGGGTTTGATGAGCAGTTCTTC. Its protein is CAIRTGFDEQFF.

This clone was found a few times. This chain uses TRBV7-9 with TRBJ1-6; D not resolved. Germline V lookup: CDR1 SEHNR, CDR2 FQNEAQ (reference sequence). V shed 5 bases and J shed 7 bases, with 9 bases lying between them. The CDR3 length is 13 residues. The CDR3 nucleotides read TGTGCCAGCAGCGCGGCCTGGAATTCACCCCTCCACTTT. This gives the protein CASSAAWNSPLHF.

The chain carries TRBV20-1 and TRBJ1-1, with D uncertain. Trimming took off 3 bases at V and 4 bases at J, with 6 bases between the two ends. The CDR3 contains 11 residues. Germline lookup yields CDR1 DFQATT and CDR2 SNEGSKA (reference sequence). CDR3 sequence (DNA): TGCAGTGCTAGTGACGTCACTGAAGCTTTCTTT. This translates into CSASDVTEAFF.

This clone was found a few times. This rearrangement joins TRBV29-1 to TRBJ2-1, with D perhaps given as TRBD1 or TRBD2 (6 bases each). The CDR3 extends over 13 amino acids. Trimming removed 3 bases from V and 6 bases from J, with 12 bases in between. The germline CDR1 and CDR2 sequences are SQVTM and ANQGSEA. The CDR3 loop reads CSVEGRGGNEQFF. CDR3 nucleotide sequence: TGCAGCGTTGAGGGCAGGGGAGGCAATGAGCAGTTCTTC.

This clone was detected a few times. The rearrangement links TRBV7-6 to TRBJ1-4; 9 bases fit TRBD1. The V segment lost 5 bases and the J segment 5 bases; nucleotides outside the gene matches: 3. There are 14 residues in the CDR3. Germline V gene lookup returns CDR1 SGHVS and CDR2 FNYEAQ. CDR3: CASSIQGANEKLFF. CDR3 nucleotides: TGTGCCAGCAGCATACAGGGGGCGAATGAAAAACTGTTTTTT.